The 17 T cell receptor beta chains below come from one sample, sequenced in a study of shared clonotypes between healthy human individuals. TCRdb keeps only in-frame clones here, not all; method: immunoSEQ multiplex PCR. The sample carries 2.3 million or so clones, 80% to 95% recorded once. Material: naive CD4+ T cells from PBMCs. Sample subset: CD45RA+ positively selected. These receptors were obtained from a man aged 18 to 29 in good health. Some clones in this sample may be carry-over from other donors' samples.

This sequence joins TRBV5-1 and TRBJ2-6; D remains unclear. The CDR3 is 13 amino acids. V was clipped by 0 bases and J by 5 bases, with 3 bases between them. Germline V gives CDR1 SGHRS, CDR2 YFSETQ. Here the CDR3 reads CASSLGRANVLTF. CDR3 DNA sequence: TGCGCCAGCAGCTTGGGCCGGGCCAACGTCCTGACTTTC.

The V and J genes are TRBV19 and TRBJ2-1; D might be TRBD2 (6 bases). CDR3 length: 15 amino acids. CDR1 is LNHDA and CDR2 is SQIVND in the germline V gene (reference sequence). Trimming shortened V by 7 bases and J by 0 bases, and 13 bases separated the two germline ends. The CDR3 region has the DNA TGTGCCAGTACCTGGAGGGGCAGCTCCTACAATGAGCAGTTCTTC. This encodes CASTWRGSSYNEQFF.

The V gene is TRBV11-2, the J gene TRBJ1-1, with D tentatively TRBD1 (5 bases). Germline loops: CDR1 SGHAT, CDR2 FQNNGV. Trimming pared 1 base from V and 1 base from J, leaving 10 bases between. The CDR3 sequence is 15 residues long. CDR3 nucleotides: TGTGCCAGCAGCTTAGGTGGGGCGGAGAACACTGAAGCTTTCTTT. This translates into CASSLGGAENTEAFF.

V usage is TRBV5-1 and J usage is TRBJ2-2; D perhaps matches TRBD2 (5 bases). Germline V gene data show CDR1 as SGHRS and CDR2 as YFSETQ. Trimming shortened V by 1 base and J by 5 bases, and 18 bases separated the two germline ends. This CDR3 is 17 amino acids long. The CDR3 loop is CASSLLLDFPFTGELFF. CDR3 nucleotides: TGCGCCAGCAGCTTGTTGCTGGACTTCCCGTTTACCGGGGAGCTGTTTTTT.

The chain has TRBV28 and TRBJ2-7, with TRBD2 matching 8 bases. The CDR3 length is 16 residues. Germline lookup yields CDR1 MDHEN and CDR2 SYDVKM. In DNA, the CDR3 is TGTACGACGTCGACCCGGCCAGGGACTAGTTCCTACGAGCAGTACTTC. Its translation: CTTSTRPGTSSYEQYF.

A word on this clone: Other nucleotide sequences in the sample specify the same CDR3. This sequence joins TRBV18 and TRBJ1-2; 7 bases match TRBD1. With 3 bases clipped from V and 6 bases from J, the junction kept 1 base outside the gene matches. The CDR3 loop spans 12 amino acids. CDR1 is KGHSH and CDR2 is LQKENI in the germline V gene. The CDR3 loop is CASSPDRDGYTF. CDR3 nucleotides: TGTGCCAGCTCACCCGACAGGGATGGCTACACCTTC.

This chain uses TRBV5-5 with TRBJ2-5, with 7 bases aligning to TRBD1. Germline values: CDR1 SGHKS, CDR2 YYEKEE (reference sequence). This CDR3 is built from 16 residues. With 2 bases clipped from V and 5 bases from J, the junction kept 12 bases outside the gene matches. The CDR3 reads CASSLSGTALGETQYF. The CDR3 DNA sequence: TGTGCCAGCAGCTTATCCGGGACAGCCTTGGGGGAGACCCAGTACTTC.

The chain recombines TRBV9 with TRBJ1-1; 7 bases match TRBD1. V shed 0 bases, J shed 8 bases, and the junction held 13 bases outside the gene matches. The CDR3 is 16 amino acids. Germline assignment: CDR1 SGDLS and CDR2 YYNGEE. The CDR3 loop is CASSVAPVKTGTEAFF. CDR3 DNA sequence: TGTGCCAGCAGCGTAGCCCCCGTGAAGACAGGGACGGAAGCTTTCTTT.

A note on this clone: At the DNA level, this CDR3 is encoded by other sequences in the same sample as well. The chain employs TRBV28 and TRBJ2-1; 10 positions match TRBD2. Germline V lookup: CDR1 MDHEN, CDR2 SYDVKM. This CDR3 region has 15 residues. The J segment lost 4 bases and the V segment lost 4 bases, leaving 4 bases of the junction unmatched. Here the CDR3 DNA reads TGTGCCAGCAGTTCAACTAGCGGGATATACAATGAGCAGTTCTTC. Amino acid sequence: CASSSTSGIYNEQFF.

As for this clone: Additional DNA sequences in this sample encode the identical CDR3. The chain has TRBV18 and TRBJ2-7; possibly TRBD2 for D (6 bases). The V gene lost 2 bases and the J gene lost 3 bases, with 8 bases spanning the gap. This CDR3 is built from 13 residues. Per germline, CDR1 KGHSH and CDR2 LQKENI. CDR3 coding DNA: TGTGCCAGCTCACCAACGGGAGACTACGAGCAGTACTTC. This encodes CASSPTGDYEQYF.

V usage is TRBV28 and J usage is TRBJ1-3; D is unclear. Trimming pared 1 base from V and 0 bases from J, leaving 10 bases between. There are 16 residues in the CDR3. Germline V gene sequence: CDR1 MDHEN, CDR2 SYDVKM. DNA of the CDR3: TGTGCCAGCAGTTTATCTACAGTGACCTCTGGAAACACCATATATTTT. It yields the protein CASSLSTVTSGNTIYF.

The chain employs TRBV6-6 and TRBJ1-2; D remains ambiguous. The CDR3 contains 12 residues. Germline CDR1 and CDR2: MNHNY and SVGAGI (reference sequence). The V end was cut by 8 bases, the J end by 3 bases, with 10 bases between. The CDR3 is CASQNWDYGYTF. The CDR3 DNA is TGTGCCAGCCAGAATTGGGACTATGGCTACACCTTC.

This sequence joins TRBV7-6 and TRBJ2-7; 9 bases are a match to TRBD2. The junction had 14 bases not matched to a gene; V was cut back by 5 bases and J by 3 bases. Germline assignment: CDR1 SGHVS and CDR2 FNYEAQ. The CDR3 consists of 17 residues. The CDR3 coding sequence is TGTGCCAGCAGCGCCGTGGCGGGTAGCGGGAGAAGCTACGAGCAGTACTTC. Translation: CASSAVAGSGRSYEQYF.

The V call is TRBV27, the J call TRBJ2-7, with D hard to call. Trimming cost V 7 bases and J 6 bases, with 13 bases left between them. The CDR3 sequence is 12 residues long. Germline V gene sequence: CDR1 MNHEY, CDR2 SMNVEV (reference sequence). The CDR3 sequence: CASTSGFGEQYF. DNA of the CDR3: TGTGCCAGCACCTCTGGGTTCGGCGAGCAGTACTTC.

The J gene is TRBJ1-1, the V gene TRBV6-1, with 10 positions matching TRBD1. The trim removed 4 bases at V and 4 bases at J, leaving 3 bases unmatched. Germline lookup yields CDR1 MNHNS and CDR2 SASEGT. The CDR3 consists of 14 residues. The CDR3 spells CASSGQGAPTEAFF. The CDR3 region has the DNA TGTGCCAGCAGTGGACAGGGGGCCCCCACTGAAGCTTTCTTT.

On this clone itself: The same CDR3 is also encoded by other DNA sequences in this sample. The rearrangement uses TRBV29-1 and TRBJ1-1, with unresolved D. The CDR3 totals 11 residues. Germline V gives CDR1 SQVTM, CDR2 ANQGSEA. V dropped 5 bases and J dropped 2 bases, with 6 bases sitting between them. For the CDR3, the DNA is TGCAGCGTTCAAGGTAACACTGAAGCTTTCTTT. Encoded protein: CSVQGNTEAFF.

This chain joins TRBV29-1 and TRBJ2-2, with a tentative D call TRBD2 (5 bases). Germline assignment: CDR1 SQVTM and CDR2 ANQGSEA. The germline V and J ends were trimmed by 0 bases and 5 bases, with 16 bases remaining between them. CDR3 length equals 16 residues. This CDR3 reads CSVEDPVRGRTGELFF. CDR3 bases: TGCAGCGTTGAAGATCCTGTTCGGGGAAGAACCGGGGAGCTGTTTTTT.